This T cell receptor beta chain is drawn from a study of blood T cells in healthy people across ages. As for this clonotype: The antigen remains undetermined.

Broader study findings: The unsorted PBMCs prevented any conclusive comparison of naive versus antigen-experienced cells. A greater number of naive CD4+ cells and higher diversity distinguished long-lived donors from aged donors.

The V end lost 4 bases, the J end lost 2 bases, and 7 bases lay between the germline ends. Germline-derived CDR1 and CDR2 are ENHRY and SYGVKD. The CDR3 is made up of 13 amino acids. A sample-barcoded 5' primer and a J-beta primer mix were used in a second PCR of roughly 6 to 11 cycles. Each CDR3 protein gets one entry after TCRdb re-called the 5' RACE reads with MiXCR. The table includes approximately 1,000,000 distinct CDR3 sequences, more than 40% detected once. V and J are TRBV10-3 and TRBJ2-3; D gene uncertain. The source of this sequence is a woman in her fifties or sixties in good health. The sample was blood. CDR3 in DNA: TGTGCCATCAGTGTGGGGTTCACAGATACGCAGTATTTT. Translation gives CAISVGFTDTQYF.